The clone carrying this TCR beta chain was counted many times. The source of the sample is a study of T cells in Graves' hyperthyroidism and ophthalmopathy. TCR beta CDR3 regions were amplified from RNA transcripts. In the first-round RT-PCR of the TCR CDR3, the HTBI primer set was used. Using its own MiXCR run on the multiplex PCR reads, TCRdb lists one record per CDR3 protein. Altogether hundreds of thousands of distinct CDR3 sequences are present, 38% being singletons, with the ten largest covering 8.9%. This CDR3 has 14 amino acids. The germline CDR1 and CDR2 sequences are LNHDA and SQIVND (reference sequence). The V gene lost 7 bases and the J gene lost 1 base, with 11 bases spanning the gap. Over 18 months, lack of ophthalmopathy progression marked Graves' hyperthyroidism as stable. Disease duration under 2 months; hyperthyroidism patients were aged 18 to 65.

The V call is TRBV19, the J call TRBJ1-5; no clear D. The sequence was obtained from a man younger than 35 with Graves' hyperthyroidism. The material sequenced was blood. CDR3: CASKDAGSNQPQHF. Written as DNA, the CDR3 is TGTGCCAGTAAAGACGCTGGAAGCAATCAGCCCCAGCATTTT.